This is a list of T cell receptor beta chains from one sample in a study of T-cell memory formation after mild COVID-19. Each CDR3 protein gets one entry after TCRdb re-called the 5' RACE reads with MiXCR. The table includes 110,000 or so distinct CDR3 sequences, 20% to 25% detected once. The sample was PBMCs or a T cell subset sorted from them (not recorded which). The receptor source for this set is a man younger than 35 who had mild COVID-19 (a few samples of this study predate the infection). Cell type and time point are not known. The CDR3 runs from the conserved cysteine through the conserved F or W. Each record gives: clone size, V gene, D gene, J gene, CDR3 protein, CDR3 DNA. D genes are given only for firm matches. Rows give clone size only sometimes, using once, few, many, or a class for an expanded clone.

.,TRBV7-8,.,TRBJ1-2,CASSLAGGVPVYGYTF,TGTGCCAGCAGCTTAGCGGGGGGGGTGCCAGTCTATGGCTACACCTTC
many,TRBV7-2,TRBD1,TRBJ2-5,CASSSRMGQRQETQYF,TGTGCCAGCAGCTCAAGAATGGGACAGAGACAAGAGACCCAGTACTTC
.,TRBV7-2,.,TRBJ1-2,CASSLLYGGNGYTF,TGTGCCAGCAGCTTACTATACGGAGGGAATGGCTACACCTTC
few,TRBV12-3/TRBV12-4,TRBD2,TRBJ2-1,CASSAGGTYNEQFF,TGTGCCAGCAGTGCGGGGGGAACCTACAATGAGCAGTTCTTC
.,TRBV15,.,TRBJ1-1,CATSRAFSDTEAFF,TGTGCCACCAGCAGAGCATTTTCAGACACTGAAGCTTTCTTT
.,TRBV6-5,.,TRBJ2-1,CASSYAGNEQFF,TGTGCCAGCAGTTACGCCGGCAATGAGCAGTTCTTC
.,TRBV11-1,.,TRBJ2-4,CASSLNLAKNIQYF,TGTGCCAGCAGCTTAAACTTAGCCAAAAACATTCAGTACTTC
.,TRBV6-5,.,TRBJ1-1,CATEIPGNTEAFF,TGTGCCACCGAAATCCCAGGGAACACTGAAGCTTTCTTT
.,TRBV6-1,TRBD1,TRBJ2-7,CATSGRTGAYEQYF,TGTGCCACCTCTGGCAGGACAGGGGCCTACGAGCAGTACTTC
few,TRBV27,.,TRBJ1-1,CASRRGPGAEAFF,TGTGCCAGCAGGAGAGGGCCGGGGGCTGAAGCTTTCTTT
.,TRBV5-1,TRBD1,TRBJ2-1,CASSLGTGDEQFF,TGCGCCAGCAGCCTAGGGACAGGGGATGAGCAGTTCTTC
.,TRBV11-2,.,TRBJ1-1,CASSLDWSLGGLETEAFF,TGTGCCAGCAGCTTAGACTGGTCTCTGGGGGGGTTGGAGACTGAAGCTTTCTTT
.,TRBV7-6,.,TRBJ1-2,CASSPSLGGSAGYGYTF,TGTGCCAGCAGCCCCTCACTGGGGGGGTCTGCGGGCTATGGCTACACCTTC
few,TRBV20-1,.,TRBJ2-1,CSARGGDAAYNEQFF,TGCAGTGCTAGAGGGGGGGACGCAGCATACAATGAGCAGTTCTTC
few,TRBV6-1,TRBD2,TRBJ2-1,CASSEAFGTSAYNEQFF,TGTGCCAGCAGTGAAGCCTTCGGGACTAGCGCGTACAATGAGCAGTTCTTC
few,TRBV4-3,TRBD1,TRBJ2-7,CASSPAGTGRYEQYF,TGCGCCAGCAGCCCCGCCGGGACAGGACGCTACGAGCAGTACTTC
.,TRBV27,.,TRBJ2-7,CASSFGRSSYEQYF,TGTGCCAGCAGTTTCGGACGGAGCTCCTACGAGCAGTACTTC
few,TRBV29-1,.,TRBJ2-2,CSVLDGSNTGELFF,TGCAGCGTTTTAGACGGATCGAACACCGGGGAGCTGTTTTTT
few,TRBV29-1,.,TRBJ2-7,CSVEDNRETYEQYF,TGCAGCGTTGAAGATAACCGGGAAACCTACGAGCAGTACTTC
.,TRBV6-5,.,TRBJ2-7,CASSYSSQGSYEQYF,TGTGCCAGCAGTTACTCGAGCCAGGGTTCCTACGAGCAGTACTTC
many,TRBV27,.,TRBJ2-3,CASSPPSTDTQYF,TGTGCCAGCAGCCCCCCTAGCACAGATACGCAGTATTTT
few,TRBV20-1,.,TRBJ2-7,CSATPPSGAYEQYF,TGCAGTGCTACGCCGCCATCAGGGGCCTACGAGCAGTACTTC
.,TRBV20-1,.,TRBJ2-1,CSAIRLSYNEQFF,TGCAGTGCTATCAGGCTGTCCTACAATGAGCAGTTCTTC
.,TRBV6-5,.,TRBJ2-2,CASSYSGGGELFF,TGTGCCAGCAGTTACTCGGGTGGCGGGGAGCTGTTTTTT
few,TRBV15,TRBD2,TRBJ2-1,CATSGTSDVNEQFF,TGTGCCACCAGCGGGACTAGCGATGTCAATGAGCAGTTCTTC
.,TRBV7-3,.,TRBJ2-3,CASTGWQTTDTQYF,TGTGCCAGCACGGGTTGGCAGACCACAGATACGCAGTATTTT
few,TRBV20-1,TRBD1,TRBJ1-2,CSAKEQGIYYGYTF,TGCAGTGCTAAAGAACAGGGGATATACTATGGCTACACCTTC
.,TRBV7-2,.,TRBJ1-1,CASSFSYQTGSAEAFF,TGTGCCAGCAGCTTTTCCTATCAAACTGGCTCGGCTGAAGCTTTCTTT
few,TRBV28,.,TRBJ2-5,CASTADRWGLETQYF,TGTGCCAGCACCGCGGACAGATGGGGCCTGGAGACCCAGTACTTC
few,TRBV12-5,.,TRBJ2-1,CASREDEQFF,TGTGCTAGTCGAGAGGATGAGCAGTTCTTC
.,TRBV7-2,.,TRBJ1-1,CASGVQGGTEAFF,TGTGCCAGCGGGGTCCAGGGCGGCACTGAAGCTTTCTTT
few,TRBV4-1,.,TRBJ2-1,CASSQDYRENEQFF,TGCGCCAGCAGCCAAGATTACAGGGAGAATGAGCAGTTCTTC
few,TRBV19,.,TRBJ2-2,CASSISGTNTGELFF,TGTGCCAGTAGTATATCAGGAACGAACACCGGGGAGCTGTTTTTT
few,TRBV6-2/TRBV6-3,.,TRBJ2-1,CASSDDLSDEQFF,TGTGCCAGCAGTGACGACTTGAGCGATGAGCAGTTCTTC
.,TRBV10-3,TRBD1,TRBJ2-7,CAISPVPGTGGSYYEQYF,TGTGCCATCAGTCCAGTCCCCGGGACAGGGGGTTCCTACTACGAGCAGTACTTC
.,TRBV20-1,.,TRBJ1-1,CSTSMNTEAFF,TGCAGTACTTCAATGAACACTGAAGCTTTCTTT
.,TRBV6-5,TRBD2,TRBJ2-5,CASRRPGGWETQYF,TGTGCCAGCAGACGTCCGGGGGGATGGGAGACCCAGTACTTC
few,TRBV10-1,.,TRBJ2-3,CASRNTDTQYF,TGCGCCAGCAGAAACACAGATACGCAGTATTTT
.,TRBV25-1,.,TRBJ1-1,CASSDPAGGDTEAFF,TGTGCCAGCAGTGACCCTGCCGGAGGGGACACTGAAGCTTTCTTT
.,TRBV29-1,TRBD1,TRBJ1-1,CSVGTGTANTEAFF,TGCAGCGTGGGGACCGGGACAGCGAACACTGAAGCTTTCTTT
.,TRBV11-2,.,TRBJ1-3,CASSPARGDAGNTIYF,TGTGCCAGCAGTCCGGCGAGGGGCGACGCTGGAAACACCATATATTTT
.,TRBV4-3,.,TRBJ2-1,CASSQGWGRSPANEQFF,TGCGCCAGCAGCCAAGGATGGGGGAGGAGTCCGGCCAATGAGCAGTTCTTC
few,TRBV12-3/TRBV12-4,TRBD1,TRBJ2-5,CASSPGQGRQTQYF,TGTGCCAGCAGCCCCGGACAGGGAAGGCAGACCCAGTACTTC
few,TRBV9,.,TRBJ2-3,CASSVVVSTDTQYF,TGTGCCAGCAGCGTAGTGGTCAGCACAGATACGCAGTATTTT
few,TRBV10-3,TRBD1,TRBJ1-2,CAIKEAGGADGYTF,TGTGCCATCAAGGAAGCAGGGGGCGCGGATGGCTACACCTTC
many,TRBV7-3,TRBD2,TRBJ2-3,CASSQTVSLAGDFTDTQYF,TGTGCCAGCAGCCAAACGGTTTCGCTAGCGGGGGACTTCACAGATACGCAGTATTTT
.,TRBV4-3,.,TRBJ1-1,CASSQESSVHTEAFF,TGCGCCAGCAGCCAAGAATCCTCCGTCCACACTGAAGCTTTCTTT
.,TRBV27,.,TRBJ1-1,CASSMAVGAEAFF,TGTGCCAGCAGTATGGCGGTCGGGGCTGAAGCTTTCTTT